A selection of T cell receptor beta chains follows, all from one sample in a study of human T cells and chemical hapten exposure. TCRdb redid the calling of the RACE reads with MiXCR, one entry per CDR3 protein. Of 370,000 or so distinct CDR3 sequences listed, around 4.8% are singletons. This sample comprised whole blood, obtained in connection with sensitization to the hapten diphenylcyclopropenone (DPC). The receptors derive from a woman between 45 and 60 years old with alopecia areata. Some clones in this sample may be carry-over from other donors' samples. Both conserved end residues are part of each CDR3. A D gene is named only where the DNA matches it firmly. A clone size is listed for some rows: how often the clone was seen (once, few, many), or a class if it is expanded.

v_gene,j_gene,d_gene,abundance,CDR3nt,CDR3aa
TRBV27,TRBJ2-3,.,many,TGTGCCAGCGGGGCGTTGTTCGGAATAAGCACAGATACGCAGTATTTT,CASGALFGISTDTQYF
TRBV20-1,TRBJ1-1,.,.,TGCAGTGAGGGGACGTTGAACACTGAAGCTTTCTTT,CSEGTLNTEAFF
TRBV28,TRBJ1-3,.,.,TGTGCCAGCAGTTTATTCGGGGGATACTCTGGAAACACCATATATTTT,CASSLFGGYSGNTIYF
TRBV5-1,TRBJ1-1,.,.,TGCGCCAGCAGCTGGGAAGACCAGGGTGCAAACACTGAAGCTTTCTTT,CASSWEDQGANTEAFF
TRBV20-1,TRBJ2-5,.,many,TGCAGTGCTAGGACCCCCGGGACTTCCCAAGAGACCCAGTACTTC,CSARTPGTSQETQYF
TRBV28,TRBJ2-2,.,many,TGTGCCAGCAGCCCCCCGGGTCCGAACACCGGGGAGCTGTTTTTT,CASSPPGPNTGELFF
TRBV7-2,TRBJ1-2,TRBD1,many,TGTGCCAGCAGCTCCAGGGGGCAATGGTCTGGCTACACCTTC,CASSSRGQWSGYTF
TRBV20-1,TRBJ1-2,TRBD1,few,TGCAGTGCTGGGCGGGACAGCAACTATGGCTACACCTTC,CSAGRDSNYGYTF
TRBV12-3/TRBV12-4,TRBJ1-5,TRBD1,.,TGTGCCAGCAGTTTACGCCCGGGACAGGGGCACAATCAGCCCCAGCATTTT,CASSLRPGQGHNQPQHF
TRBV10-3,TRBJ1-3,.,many,TGTGCCATCAGTACTCCCTCTTCTGGAAACACCATATATTTT,CAISTPSSGNTIYF
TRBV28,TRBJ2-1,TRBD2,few,TGTGCCAGCAGTTCCTCCTCTAGCGGCCCTCTCTACAATGAGCAGTTCTTC,CASSSSSSGPLYNEQFF
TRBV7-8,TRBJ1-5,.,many,TGTGCCAGCAGCTTAGCCCGGACAGCTAATCAGCCCCAGCATTTT,CASSLARTANQPQHF
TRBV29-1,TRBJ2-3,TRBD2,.,TGCAGCGCCGACGGGACTAGCGGGACTAGCACAGATACGCAGTATTTT,CSADGTSGTSTDTQYF
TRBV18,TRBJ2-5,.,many,TGTGCCAGCTCACCGGAGGTGAGGACACCTCAAGAGACCCAGTACTTC,CASSPEVRTPQETQYF
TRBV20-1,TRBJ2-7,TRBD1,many,TGCAGTGCTAGGGACAGGGGGCCCCACGAGCAGTACTTC,CSARDRGPHEQYF
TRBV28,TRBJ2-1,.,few,TGTGCCAGCAGTTTAGTGGCTGAGCAGTTCTTC,CASSLVAEQFF
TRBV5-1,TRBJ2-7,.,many,TGCGCCAGCCAGCTACGGTCTCACACTTCCATCCGTTCCTACGAGCAGTACTTC,CASQLRSHTSIRSYEQYF
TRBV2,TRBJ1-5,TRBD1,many,TGTGCCAGCAGGGACAGGGGTAGTCAGCCCCAGCATTTT,CASRDRGSQPQHF
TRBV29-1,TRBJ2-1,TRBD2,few,TGCAGCGTTTCTGGACTAGCGGGAGGGAATGAGCAGTTCTTC,CSVSGLAGGNEQFF
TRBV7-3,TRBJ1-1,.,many,TGTGCCAGCAGCTTAAATCCAGGCTTGGAAGCTTTCTTT,CASSLNPGLEAFF
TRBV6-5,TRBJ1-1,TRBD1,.,TGTGCCAGCAGTCGCCCTACAGGGGAAGGTGAAGCTTTCTTT,CASSRPTGEGEAFF
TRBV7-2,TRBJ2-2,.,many,TGTGCCAGCAGCTTCGATAGGGCGAACACCGGGGAGCTGTTTTTT,CASSFDRANTGELFF
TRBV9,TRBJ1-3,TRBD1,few,TGTGCCAGCAGCGTAGGACAGGGGCGAAACACCATATATTTT,CASSVGQGRNTIYF
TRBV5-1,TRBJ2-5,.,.,TGCGCCAGCAGCTTGGGACGCGGGGAGAGCCAAGAGACCCAGTACTTC,CASSLGRGESQETQYF
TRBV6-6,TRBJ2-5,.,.,TGTGCCAGCAGTTACGCCCCCACAGGCCCCCAAGAGACCCAGTACTTC,CASSYAPTGPQETQYF
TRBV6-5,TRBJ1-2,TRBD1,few,TGTGCCAGCAGTTACATCAGGGGGATGAACTATGGCTACACCTTC,CASSYIRGMNYGYTF
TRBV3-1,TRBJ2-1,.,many,TGTGCCAGCAGCCCCACTCAGATAGGTGAGCAGTTCTTC,CASSPTQIGEQFF
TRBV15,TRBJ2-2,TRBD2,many,TGTGCCACCACCCCGGGAGGATGGTTAAACACCGGGGAGCTGTTTTTT,CATTPGGWLNTGELFF
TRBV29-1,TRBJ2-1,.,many,TGCAGCGTTGAATCGGGGGCTAGGTGGTTCTTC,CSVESGARWFF
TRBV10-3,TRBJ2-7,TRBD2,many,TGTGCCATCAGCTCGACTAGCCTAGGGGACGAGCAGTACTTC,CAISSTSLGDEQYF
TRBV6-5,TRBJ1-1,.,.,TGTGCCAGCAGTTGGACAGTCCAAGCGGAAGCTTTCTTT,CASSWTVQAEAFF
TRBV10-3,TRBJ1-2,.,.,TGTGCCATCAGTGAGTCCGCGGCTAACTATGGCTACACCTTC,CAISESAANYGYTF
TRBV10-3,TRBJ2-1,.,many,TGTGCCACAGGGAAGAAGCCAAAGGTCGTCTTC,CATGKKPKVVF
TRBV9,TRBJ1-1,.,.,TGTGCCAGCAGCGTAGTAGGGGCAGGGTCGTCGAACACTGAAGCTTTCTTT,CASSVVGAGSSNTEAFF
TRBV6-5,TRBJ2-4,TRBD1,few,TGTGCCAGCAGAGCCACAGGGGCCCAAGCCAAAAACATTCAGTACTTC,CASRATGAQAKNIQYF
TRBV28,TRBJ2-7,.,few,TGTGCCAGCTGTTCCGGGCCGAACTACGAGCAGTACTTC,CASCSGPNYEQYF
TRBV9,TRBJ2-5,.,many,TGTGCCAGCAGCGTAGCGGGCCGCGAAGAGACCCAGTACTTC,CASSVAGREETQYF